These 4 T cell receptor beta chains share one sample of origin, sequenced in a study of cytomegalovirus exposure and HLA in healthy donors. A multiplex PCR was run with 60 Vbeta primers and 13 Jbeta primers. The repertoire was sequenced with immunoSEQ multiplex PCR; TCRdb's copy has only in-frame clones and lacks some. The sample includes some 140,000 clones, around 80% of them seen just once. Sequenced material: PBMCs. These receptors were obtained from a man aged 35-49 years in good health and CMV-seropositive.

The chain links TRBV10-1 to TRBJ2-5, with D possibly matching TRBD2 (6 bases). The closer fit of TRBJ2-7 to the DNA end suggests the J call may be wrong. Germline lookup yields CDR1 WNHNN and CDR2 SYGVQD (reference sequence). The CDR3 contains 15 residues. The CDR3 here is CASSEFRGQRDEQYF. The CDR3 DNA is TGCGCCAGCAGTGAGTTTCGGGGTCAGCGGGACGAGCAGTACTTC.

The chain links TRBV10-2 to TRBJ1-1, with D uncertain. This CDR3 spans 12 amino acids. Germline V gene lookup returns CDR1 WSHSY and CDR2 SAAADI. Deletions cut 3 bases from V and 7 bases from J, with 9 bases between. The CDR3 loop reads CASSDGYGEAFF. As DNA, the CDR3 is TGCGCCAGCAGTGACGGGTACGGTGAAGCTTTCTTT.

CDR3 coding DNA: TGCGCCAGCAGTCGTGCGGGCACCGGGGAGCTGTTTTTT. Its protein is CASSRAGTGELFF. The chain joins TRBV5-1 to TRBJ2-2, with a weak D call TRBD2 (5 bases). This CDR3 has 13 residues. The germline V and J ends were trimmed by 5 bases and 4 bases, with 9 bases remaining between them. CDR1 is SGHRS and CDR2 is YFSETQ in the germline V gene.

The rearrangement joins TRBV11-3 to TRBJ2-5; 7 nucleotides line up with TRBD2. The CDR3 consists of 13 residues. The V segment lost 5 bases and the J segment 7 bases; nucleotides outside the gene matches: 7. Germline-derived CDR1 and CDR2 are SGHNT and YENEEA. The DNA of the CDR3 is TGTGCCAGCAGCCCGGGGGAGGGCGGGACCCAGTACTTC. The encoded protein is CASSPGEGGTQYF. The full variable domain, with the rest looked up from reference TRBV11-3 and TRBJ2-5, is EAGVVQSPRYKIIEKKQPVAFWCNPISGHNTLYWYLQNLGQGPELLIRYENEEAVDDSQLPKDRFSAERLKGVDSTLKIQPAELGDSAVYLCASSPGEGGTQYFGPGTRLLVL.